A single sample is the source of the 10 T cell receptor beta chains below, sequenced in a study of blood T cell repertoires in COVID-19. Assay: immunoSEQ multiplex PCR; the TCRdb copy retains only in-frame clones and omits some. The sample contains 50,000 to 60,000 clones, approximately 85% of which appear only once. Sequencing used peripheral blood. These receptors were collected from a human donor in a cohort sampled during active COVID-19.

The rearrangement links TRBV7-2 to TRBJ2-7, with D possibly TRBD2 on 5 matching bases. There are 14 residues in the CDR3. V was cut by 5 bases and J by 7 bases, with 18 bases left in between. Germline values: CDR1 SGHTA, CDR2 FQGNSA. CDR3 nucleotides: TGTGCCAGCAGCACCCGAAATACCCCGGGAGAGCAGTACTTC. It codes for CASSTRNTPGEQYF.

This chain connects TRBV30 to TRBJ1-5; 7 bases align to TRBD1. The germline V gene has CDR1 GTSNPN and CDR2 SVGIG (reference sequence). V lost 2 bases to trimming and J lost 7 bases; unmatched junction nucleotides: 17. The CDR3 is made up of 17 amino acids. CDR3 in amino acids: CAWSPTDLTGRGQPQHF. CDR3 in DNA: TGTGCCTGGAGTCCTACCGACCTGACAGGGCGCGGACAGCCCCAGCATTTT.

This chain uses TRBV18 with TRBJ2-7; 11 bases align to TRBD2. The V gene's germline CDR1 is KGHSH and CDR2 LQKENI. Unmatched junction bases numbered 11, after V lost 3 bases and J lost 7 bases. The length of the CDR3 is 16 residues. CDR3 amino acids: CASSPSGLAAGREQYF. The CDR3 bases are TGTGCCAGCTCACCCTCGGGACTAGCGGCCGGGAGGGAGCAGTACTTC.

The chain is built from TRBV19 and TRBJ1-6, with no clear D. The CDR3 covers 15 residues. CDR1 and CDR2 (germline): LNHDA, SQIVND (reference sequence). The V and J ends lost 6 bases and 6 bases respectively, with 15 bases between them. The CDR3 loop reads CASRDPGYRNSPLHF. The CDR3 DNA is TGTGCCAGTAGGGATCCGGGATATCGTAATTCACCCCTCCACTTT. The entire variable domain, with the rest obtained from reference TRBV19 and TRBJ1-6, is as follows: DGGITQSPKYLFRKEGQNVTLSCEQNLNHDAMYWYRQDPGQGLRLIYYSQIVNDFQKGDIAEGYSVSREKKESFPLTVTSAQKNPTAFYLCASRDPGYRNSPLHFGNGTRLTVT.

CDR3 bases: TGTGCCAGCAGCTTAGGTGGAGGGATAGAGACCCAGTACTTC. Translating gives CASSLGGGIETQYF. The chain is built from TRBV7-9 and TRBJ2-5; TRBD2 is a possible D gene (6 bases). The CDR3 runs 14 residues. V was shortened by 1 base and J by 4 bases, with 10 bases between the two germline ends. Per germline, CDR1 SEHNR and CDR2 FQNEAQ (reference sequence).

DNA of the CDR3: TGTGCCAGCAATCGGGAAACAACAGATACGCAGTATTTT. It specifies CASNRETTDTQYF. The rearrangement joins TRBV2 to TRBJ2-3; possible D gene TRBD2, 5 bases. V was trimmed by 7 bases and J by 3 bases, leaving 11 bases between them. Looked up from germline, CDR1 is SNHLY and CDR2 is FYNNEI. The CDR3 sequence is 13 residues long. The entire variable domain, with the rest obtained from reference TRBV2 and TRBJ2-3, is as follows: EPEVTQTPSHQVTQMGQEVILRCVPISNHLYFYWYRQILGQKVEFLVSFYNNEISEKSEIFDDQFSVERPDGSNFTLKIRSTKLEDSAMYFCASNRETTDTQYFGPGTRLTVL.

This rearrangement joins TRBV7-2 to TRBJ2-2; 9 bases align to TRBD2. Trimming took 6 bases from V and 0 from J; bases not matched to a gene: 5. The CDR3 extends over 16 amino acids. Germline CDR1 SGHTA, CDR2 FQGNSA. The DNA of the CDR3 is TGTGCCAGCAGGCTAGCGGGACCTACGAACACCGGGGAGCTGTTTTTT. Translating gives CASRLAGPTNTGELFF. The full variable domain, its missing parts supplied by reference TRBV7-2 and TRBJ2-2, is GAGVSQSPSNKVTEKGKDVELRCDPISGHTALYWYRQSLGQGLEFLIYFQGNSAPDKSGLPSDRFSAERTGGSVSTLTIQRTQQEDSAVYLCASRLAGPTNTGELFFGEGSRLTVL.

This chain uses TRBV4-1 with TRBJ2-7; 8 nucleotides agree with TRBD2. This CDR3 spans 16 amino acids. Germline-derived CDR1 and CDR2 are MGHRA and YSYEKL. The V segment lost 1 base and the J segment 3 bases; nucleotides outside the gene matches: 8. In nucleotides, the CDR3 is TGCGCCAGCAGCCAAGGGAGGGGCGGGAGGTTCTACGAGCAGTACTTC. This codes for CASSQGRGGRFYEQYF.

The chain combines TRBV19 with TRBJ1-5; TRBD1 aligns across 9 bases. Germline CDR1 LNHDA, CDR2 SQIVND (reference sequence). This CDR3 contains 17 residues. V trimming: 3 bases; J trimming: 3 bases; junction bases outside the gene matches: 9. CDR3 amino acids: CASSINRTGEPNQPQHF. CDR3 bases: TGTGCCAGTAGTATCAACCGGACAGGGGAGCCCAATCAGCCCCAGCATTTT.

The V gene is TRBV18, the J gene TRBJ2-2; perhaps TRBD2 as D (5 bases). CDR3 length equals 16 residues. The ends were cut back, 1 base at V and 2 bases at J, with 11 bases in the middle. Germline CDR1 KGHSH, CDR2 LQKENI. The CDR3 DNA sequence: TGTGCCAGCTCACCACAGCTGGGAGTAAACACCGGGGAGCTGTTTTTT. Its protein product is CASSPQLGVNTGELFF.